Listed below are T cell receptor beta chains from one sample, sequenced in a study of shared clonotypes between healthy human individuals. The method was immunoSEQ multiplex PCR; TCRdb's version includes in-frame clones alone and lacks a portion of them. Of some 2,000,000 clones in the sample, about 94% were seen once. Sequenced: naive CD4+ T cells sorted from blood. The receptors originated from a man between 18 and 29 years old in good health. CDR3s include the opening cysteine and the closing phenylalanine or tryptophan. The D gene is left open where the match is weak. Not all rows give a size; the values are once, few, many and, for expanded clones, a class.

v_call	clone_size	j_call	d_call	cdr3_nt	cdr3_aa
TRBV5-1	.	TRBJ1-2	TRBD1	TGCGCCAGCAGCCTCCAGGGAGGGGGCGATGGCTACACCTTC	CASSLQGGGDGYTF
TRBV7-3	few	TRBJ1-1	.	TGTGCCAGCAGCCCTACAAGGAACACTGAAGCTTTCTTT	CASSPTRNTEAFF
TRBV30	.	TRBJ2-2	TRBD2	TGTGCCTGGAGCGGACTAGCGGGAGCAGCGGAGCTGTTTTTT	CAWSGLAGAAELFF
TRBV10-3	.	TRBJ1-5	.	TGTGCCACAGCAGGGGACCTTAGCAATCAGCCCCAGCATTTT	CATAGDLSNQPQHF
TRBV19	.	TRBJ1-1	.	TGTGCCAGTTCAACACTTATGAACACTGAAGCTTTCTTT	CASSTLMNTEAFF
TRBV5-4	.	TRBJ2-3	TRBD1	TGTGCCAGCAGCTACAGGGGGGGCACAGATACGCAGTATTTT	CASSYRGGTDTQYF
TRBV4-1	.	TRBJ2-5	TRBD1	TGCGCCAGCAGCCAAGATCCGCCCAGGGCAGGGGGAATCAGGGAGACCCAGTACTTC	CASSQDPPRAGGIRETQYF
TRBV12-5	.	TRBJ1-5	.	TGTGCTAGTGGTTTTATTGTAGGTCAGCCCCAGCATTTT	CASGFIVGQPQHF
TRBV11-2	.	TRBJ2-2	TRBD1	TGTGCCAGCACACGACAGGGGGTCACCGGGGAGCTGTTTTTT	CASTRQGVTGELFF
TRBV6-5	.	TRBJ2-5	.	TGTGCCAGCAGTTACCCTACAGGGACCCAGTACTTC	CASSYPTGTQYF
TRBV6-1	.	TRBJ2-3	.	TGTGCCAGCAGTGAAGGTGCCCCTAGCACAGATACGCAGTATTTT	CASSEGAPSTDTQYF
TRBV28	.	TRBJ2-5	.	TGTGCCAGCAGTTTATCAGGAGGGGGCCAAGAGACCCAGTACTTC	CASSLSGGGQETQYF
TRBV11-3	.	TRBJ2-3	.	TGTGCCAGCAGCGGGAGGGGGACAGATACGCAGTATTTT	CASSGRGTDTQYF
TRBV10-3	.	TRBJ2-7	TRBD1	TGTGCCATCAGTGGGACAGGTGATCCCGAGCAGTACTTC	CAISGTGDPEQYF
TRBV7-3	.	TRBJ1-5	.	TGTGCCAGCAGCTCCGGACCCAATCAGCCCCAGCATTTT	CASSSGPNQPQHF
TRBV6-1	.	TRBJ2-3	.	TGTGCCAGCAGTGAGGGACCGCGCACAGATACGCAGTATTTT	CASSEGPRTDTQYF
TRBV7-2	.	TRBJ2-1	TRBD1	TGTGCCAGCAGACGAACCGGGACAGGGTACAATGAGCAGTTCTTC	CASRRTGTGYNEQFF
TRBV7-2	once	TRBJ2-6	.	TGTGCCAGCAGCTTAGCGGGGCCCGGGGCCAACGTCCTGACTTTC	CASSLAGPGANVLTF
TRBV11-2	.	TRBJ2-3	TRBD1	TGTGCCAGCAGCCCCAGGACAGGGAGCCTTAGCACAGATACGCAGTATTTT	CASSPRTGSLSTDTQYF
TRBV12-5	.	TRBJ2-1	TRBD2	TGTGCTAGTGGTTTGGTTCCGGGACTAGCGGGGGGACCCAGCTCCTACAATGAGCAGTTCTTC	CASGLVPGLAGGPSSYNEQFF
TRBV7-2	.	TRBJ2-7	.	TGTGCCAGCAGCTTACCTGCTATCTACGAGCAGTACTTC	CASSLPAIYEQYF
TRBV7-7	.	TRBJ2-5	.	TGTGCTAGCAGCACTGGACGGTCGCAAGAGACCCAGTACTTC	CASSTGRSQETQYF
TRBV6-5	.	TRBJ1-1	.	TGTGCCAGCAGTTACTCCCCTCGGGAGGGGAACACTGAAGCTTTCTTT	CASSYSPREGNTEAFF
TRBV13	.	TRBJ1-4	.	TGTGCCAGCAGCTTAGCGGCTAATGAAAAACTGTTTTTT	CASSLAANEKLFF
TRBV28	.	TRBJ1-5	.	TGTGCCAGCAAATCCGATCAGCCCCAGCATTTT	CASKSDQPQHF
TRBV5-1	.	TRBJ2-3	.	TGCGCCAGCTCCAGGGATACAGATACGCAGTATTTT	CASSRDTDTQYF
TRBV19	.	TRBJ1-1	.	TGTGCCAGTCACCAAGGTTGGGCGGCGAACACTGAAGCTTTCTTT	CASHQGWAANTEAFF
TRBV6-5	once	TRBJ1-3	.	TGTGCCAGCAGTTACTCGAGCCTCAGCTCTGGAAACACCATATATTTT	CASSYSSLSSGNTIYF
TRBV5-1	once	TRBJ2-3	.	TGCGCCAGCAGCTTGATAGAGGCCACAGATACGCAGTATTTT	CASSLIEATDTQYF
TRBV19	.	TRBJ2-1	TRBD2	TGTGCCAGTAGTATTAGCGGGAATGCGGATGAGCAGTTCTTC	CASSISGNADEQFF
TRBV7-9	few	TRBJ2-2	TRBD2	TGTGCCAGCAGCCCTGGGACTAGCTGGGTCGGGGAGCTGTTTTTT	CASSPGTSWVGELFF
TRBV5-1	.	TRBJ1-1	.	TGCGCCAGCAGCTTTGGGGGAGCGAACACTGAAGCTTTCTTT	CASSFGGANTEAFF
TRBV6-1	.	TRBJ1-2	TRBD1	TGTGCCAGCAGTGACTCAGGGGGCGCGAGCTATGGCTACACCTTC	CASSDSGGASYGYTF
TRBV21-1	once	TRBJ2-1	.	TGTGCCAGCAGCCCCCGACTAGCGGGGGGGCCGGGCAATGAGCAGTTCTTC	CASSPRLAGGPGNEQFF
TRBV6-5	.	TRBJ2-5	.	TGTGCCAGCAGCAACAACAGGCAAGAGACCCAGTACTTC	CASSNNRQETQYF
TRBV2	.	TRBJ2-5	.	TGTGCCAGCAGCGGACAGTTCCAAGAGACCCAGTACTTC	CASSGQFQETQYF
TRBV2	.	TRBJ1-1	TRBD1	TGTGCCAGCCGGAGGGGGCTGGACACTGAAGCTTTCTTT	CASRRGLDTEAFF
TRBV5-1	.	TRBJ2-5	.	TGCGCCAGCAGTACCGGGGGGCTCGTAGGGGAGACCCAGTACTTC	CASSTGGLVGETQYF
TRBV7-2	.	TRBJ2-5	TRBD2	TGTGCCAGCAGCTTAGCGCGACTAGCGGGAGTTGAGACCCAGTACTTC	CASSLARLAGVETQYF
TRBV2	.	TRBJ1-5	TRBD1	TGTGCCAGCAGTGCTCCGGGACAGATTAGCAATCAGCCCCAGCATTTT	CASSAPGQISNQPQHF
TRBV18	.	TRBJ2-2	.	TGTGCCAGCTCACCACTCGGGTCCACGGGCACCGGGGAGCTGTTTTTT	CASSPLGSTGTGELFF
TRBV9	.	TRBJ2-2	.	TGTGCCAGCAGCGTAGTTGAGAGGAGCACCGGGGAGCTGTTTTTT	CASSVVERSTGELFF
TRBV5-1	.	TRBJ2-5	TRBD2	TGCGCCAGCAGCCTCCGACTAGCGGGGGGCTTCCGGACGGAGACCCAGTACTTC	CASSLRLAGGFRTETQYF
TRBV27	.	TRBJ2-3	.	TGTGCCAGCAGTTTACGGGGGGCGCGGAGCACCGATACGCAGTATTTT	CASSLRGARSTDTQYF
TRBV7-8	.	TRBJ2-1	TRBD1	TGTGCCAGCAGCTTACTGGGACAGGGGGCCAATGAGCAGTTCTTC	CASSLLGQGANEQFF
TRBV11-2	.	TRBJ2-7	TRBD2	TGTGCCAGCAGGCCACTAGCGACCTCCTACGAGCAGTACTTC	CASRPLATSYEQYF
TRBV6-5	.	TRBJ2-5	.	TGTGCCAGCAGTTCCCCTAGGGAGACCCAGTACTTC	CASSSPRETQYF
TRBV5-8	.	TRBJ2-7	.	TGTGCCAGCAGCTTTGGAACCTCCTACGAGCAGTACTTC	CASSFGTSYEQYF
TRBV5-1	once	TRBJ1-1	TRBD1	TGCGCCAGCAGGACAGAACAGGGGACTGAAGCTTTCTTT	CASRTEQGTEAFF
TRBV30	.	TRBJ1-2	.	TGTGCCTGGAGTGTAAGAGCTTGGGCCCAACGATATCACTTC	CAWSVRAWAQRYHF
TRBV2	.	TRBJ2-5	.	TGTGCCAGCACCGAGAGGGGCCGGTTGGCCCAGTACTTC	CASTERGRLAQYF
TRBV5-1	.	TRBJ2-3	.	TGCGCCAGCAGCTTGGGGGCCAGTTCTAGCACAGATACGCAGTATTTT	CASSLGASSSTDTQYF
TRBV9	.	TRBJ1-6	.	TGTGCCAGCAGCGTAGAAGGGAAGTTTGATTCACCCCTCCACTTT	CASSVEGKFDSPLHF
TRBV28	.	TRBJ1-6	.	TGTGCCAGCAGTTTCCGGGCCTGGAGCTCCTATAATTCACCCCTCCACTTT	CASSFRAWSSYNSPLHF